Listed here are 4 T cell receptor beta chains from one sample, sequenced in a study of cytomegalovirus exposure and HLA in healthy donors. The PCR had 60 Vbeta and 13 Jbeta primers. The table came from immunoSEQ multiplex PCR; TCRdb's copy has only in-frame clones and leaves some out. The sample lists some 200,000 clones, about 12% occurring once. The specimen was PBMCs. The receptors come from a man between 50 and 59 years old in good health and CMV-seropositive.

This clone has just a few counts. V usage is TRBV4-1 and J usage is TRBJ1-4; 10 nucleotides agree with TRBD1. The CDR3 is 15 amino acids. J was trimmed by 7 bases and V by 4 bases; bases with no gene match: 6. Germline V gene sequence: CDR1 MGHRA, CDR2 YSYEKL. As DNA, the CDR3 is TGCGCCAGCAGCCCTCAGACAGGGGGCCCTGAAAAACTGTTTTTT. Translating it yields CASSPQTGGPEKLFF.

A few counts support this clone. The sample holds other DNA sequences that translate to the same CDR3. The rearrangement uses TRBV7-9 and TRBJ2-1, with D maybe TRBD1 (6 bases). The germline V and J ends were trimmed by 0 bases and 4 bases, with 7 bases remaining between them. CDR3 length: 14 amino acids. The germline V gene has CDR1 SEHNR and CDR2 FQNEAQ (reference sequence). CDR3 DNA: TGTGCCAGCAGCTTAGCGGGGACATACAATGAGCAGTTCTTC. Amino acids: CASSLAGTYNEQFF.

The rearrangement joins TRBV28 to TRBJ1-2; no definite D call. Germline CDR1 and CDR2: MDHEN and SYDVKM. V was shortened by 8 bases and J by 4 bases, with 14 bases between the two germline ends. CDR3 length: 13 amino acids. The CDR3 is CASWSPGSYGYTF. The CDR3 region has the DNA TGTGCCAGCTGGTCACCCGGGAGCTATGGCTACACCTTC.

This clone showed up just a few times. The rearrangement joins TRBV5-4 to TRBJ2-2, with 8 bases fitting TRBD1. Trimming cost V 1 base and J 9 bases; bases outside gene matches: 8. The CDR3 loop spans 15 amino acids. CDR1 is SGHNT and CDR2 is YYREEE in the germline V gene (reference sequence). CDR3 nucleotide sequence: TGTGCCAGCAGCTTGCAGGGGGCAAATTTGCGGGAGCTGTTTTTT. Its translation is CASSLQGANLRELFF.